This T cell receptor beta chain stems from a study of OX40 agonist ivuxolimab in advanced cancers. Generated by immunoSEQ multiplex PCR, the TCRdb table keeps only in-frame clones and is missing some. The data show about 70,000 clones, with 89% seen just once and roughly 1% held by the top ten. Anyone with autoimmune disease history or systemic immunosuppression was excluded. This CDR3 comprises 13 residues. The germline CDR1 and CDR2 sequences are MNHNS and SASEGT. The trim removed 11 bases at V and 7 bases at J, leaving 8 bases unmatched. The source of this sequence is an adult with an advanced solid tumor such as melanoma, head and neck, liver or kidney cancer. The sample was CD4+ or CD8+ T cells sorted from blood, taken in a trial of the OX40 agonist ivuxolimab. The chain carries TRBV6-1 and TRBJ1-6; TRBD1 aligns across 7 bases. CDR3: CAGKQGLNSPLHF. CDR3 nucleotide sequence: TGTGCCGGAAAACAGGGGTTGAATTCACCCCTCCACTTT.